These 15 T cell receptor beta chains share one sample of origin, sequenced in a study of T cell changes during pregnancy in multiple sclerosis (dated by TCRdb to the late 2010s). Library preparation used the immunoSEQ multiplex PCR assay. TCRdb limited this immuneACCESS table to in-frame rearrangements with V and J called. A share of clones is missing; checked studies link under half to unresolved V genes, and the rest is unexplained. Across this sample there are 30,000 or so clones, with 91% seen only once. Approximately 3.9% of the sample is held by the ten biggest clonotypes. Specimen: CD8+ T cells from peripheral blood mononuclear cells, collected in the second trimester of pregnancy. These receptors originate from a female donor in good health, enrolled as a control in a pregnancy study.

The J gene is TRBJ2-7, the V gene TRBV7-9; weak D call: TRBD1 (7 bases). CDR1 and CDR2 (germline): SEHNR, FQNEAQ (reference sequence). V lost 5 bases, J lost 5 bases, and 13 bases lay in between. The CDR3 totals 13 residues. CDR3 in amino acids: CASSPTGRNEQYF. In DNA, the CDR3 is TGTGCCAGCAGCCCGACAGGGAGGAACGAGCAGTACTTC.

The V gene is TRBV30, the J gene TRBJ1-1, with a tentative D call TRBD1 (6 bases). The CDR3 is 12 amino acids. Germline V gives CDR1 GTSNPN, CDR2 SVGIG (reference sequence). The V gene lost 0 bases and the J gene lost 9 bases, with 11 bases spanning the gap. CDR3 protein: CAWSVVGGQAFF. In DNA form, the CDR3 reads TGTGCCTGGAGTGTAGTCGGGGGGCAAGCTTTCTTT.

Only one count was recorded for this clone. The V gene is TRBV10-3, the J gene TRBJ2-1; TRBD2 matches at 10 bases. The CDR3 has 14 amino acids. Germline values: CDR1 ENHRY, CDR2 SYGVKD. J was trimmed by 6 bases and V by 10 bases; bases with no gene match: 9. The CDR3 DNA reads TGTGCCACCGGGCTAGCGGGAGATTCCAATGAGCAGTTCTTC. It yields the protein CATGLAGDSNEQFF.

This clone was observed a handful of times. This chain links TRBV19 with TRBJ2-1; possible D gene TRBD2, 7 bases. Germline-derived CDR1 and CDR2 are LNHDA and SQIVND (reference sequence). This CDR3 spans 15 amino acids. V was trimmed by 5 bases and J by 10 bases, leaving 21 bases between them. Written as DNA, the CDR3 is TGTGCCAGTAGTTTCTACAGGGAGGGGATAGGGGAGCAGTTCTTC. Translated, it gives CASSFYREGIGEQFF. Full variable domain (rest looked up from reference TRBV19 and TRBJ2-1): DGGITQSPKYLFRKEGQNVTLSCEQNLNHDAMYWYRQDPGQGLRLIYYSQIVNDFQKGDIAEGYSVSREKKESFPLTVTSAQKNPTAFYLCASSFYREGIGEQFFGPGTRLTVL.

This clone has just one count. The J gene is TRBJ1-1, the V gene TRBV6-6; unclear D gene. The CDR3 runs 12 residues. Germline V gives CDR1 MNHNY, CDR2 SVGAGI (reference sequence). Trimming stripped 8 bases from V and 1 base from J, with 8 bases between. CDR3 in amino acids: CASDDTNTEAFF. The CDR3 nucleotides read TGTGCCAGCGACGACACGAACACTGAAGCTTTCTTT.

The J gene is TRBJ2-7, the V gene TRBV5-4; D perhaps matches TRBD1 (6 bases). V was trimmed by 4 bases and J by 1 base, leaving 12 bases between them. This CDR3 is 14 amino acids long. Germline CDR1 reads SGHNT; CDR2 reads YYREEE (reference sequence). The CDR3 spells CASSPQGLSYEQYF. CDR3 nucleotide sequence: TGTGCCAGCAGCCCGCAGGGGTTGTCCTACGAGCAGTACTTC.

The V and J genes are TRBV4-3 and TRBJ2-3; D uncertain. With 0 bases removed from V and 0 bases from J, the gap between germline ends came to 7 bases. The CDR3 spans 15 residues. From germline, CDR1 is LGHNA and CDR2 YSLEER. CDR3 amino acids: CASSQDFMSTDTQYF. As DNA, the CDR3 is TGCGCCAGCAGCCAAGATTTTATGAGCACAGATACGCAGTATTTT.

The gene calls are TRBV6-5 and TRBJ1-5, with 9 bases identical to TRBD1. This CDR3 has 15 amino acids. The germline CDR1 and CDR2 sequences are MNHEY and SVGAGI. V trimming: 6 bases; J trimming: 4 bases; junction bases outside the gene matches: 7. CDR3 protein: CASSPGTGRNQPQHF. Here the CDR3 DNA reads TGTGCCAGCAGCCCCGGGACAGGGCGTAATCAGCCCCAGCATTTT.

The chain uses TRBV27 and TRBJ2-7; the D is unclear. The CDR3 covers 12 residues. Germline CDR1 MNHEY, CDR2 SMNVEV (reference sequence). The germline V and J ends were trimmed by 5 bases and 0 bases, with 5 bases remaining between them. The DNA for the CDR3 is TGTGCCAGCAGTCCCTCCTCCTACGAGCAGTACTTC. Its translation: CASSPSSYEQYF.

The chain recombines TRBV18 with TRBJ2-2; D uncertain. Germline V gene sequence: CDR1 KGHSH, CDR2 LQKENI. V dropped 6 bases and J dropped 6 bases, with 8 bases sitting between them. CDR3 length: 12 amino acids. The CDR3 nucleotides are TGTGCCAGCTCGGCCCAGGCCGGGGAGCTGTTTTTT. Amino acid sequence: CASSAQAGELFF.

CDR3 sequence reads: CASSLYRGGWNTEAFF. CDR3 DNA sequence: TGTGCCAGCAGCCTATACAGGGGTGGTTGGAACACTGAAGCTTTCTTT. The gene calls are TRBV11-2 and TRBJ1-1, with TRBD1 matching 7 bases. Germline values: CDR1 SGHAT, CDR2 FQNNGV. The CDR3 has 16 amino acids. With V trimmed by 5 bases and J by 1 base, 10 bases remained unmatched. The whole variable domain, filled in from reference TRBV11-2 and TRBJ1-1, reads EAGVAQSPRYKIIEKRQSVAFWCNPISGHATLYWYQQILGQGPKLLIQFQNNGVVDDSQLPKDRFSAERLKGVDSTLKIQPAKLEDSAVYLCASSLYRGGWNTEAFFGQGTRLTVV.

This chain's CDR3 is CSVEAVGQNTEAFF. CDR3 DNA: TGCAGCGTTGAAGCGGTGGGCCAGAACACTGAAGCTTTCTTT. The chain uses TRBV29-1 and TRBJ1-1; D not resolved. Germline V gene sequence: CDR1 SQVTM, CDR2 ANQGSEA. Trimming removed 1 base at V and 1 base at J, with 10 bases between. This CDR3 has 14 residues.

This chain connects TRBV27 to TRBJ2-7, with D perhaps TRBD1 (6 bases). This CDR3 has 14 amino acids. Looked up from germline, CDR1 is MNHEY and CDR2 is SMNVEV (reference sequence). The ends were cut back, 2 bases at V and 5 bases at J, with 13 bases in the middle. The CDR3 loop is CASSLKATGDEQYF. The CDR3 DNA is TGTGCCAGCAGTTTAAAGGCGACAGGTGACGAGCAGTACTTC.

This sequence joins TRBV10-3 and TRBJ1-1, with D hard to call. CDR1 ENHRY and CDR2 SYGVKD come from the germline V gene. The CDR3 loop spans 13 amino acids. With 7 bases removed from V and 4 bases from J, the gap between germline ends came to 13 bases. This chain's CDR3 is CAITGGDGTEAFF. Here the CDR3 DNA reads TGTGCCATCACCGGAGGAGATGGCACTGAAGCTTTCTTT.

The CDR3 is CASSHPGKLKETQYF. The CDR3 DNA reads TGTGCCAGCAGCCACCCAGGGAAACTAAAAGAGACCCAGTACTTC. The gene calls are TRBV7-9 and TRBJ2-5, with D possibly matching TRBD1 (5 bases). The germline V gene has CDR1 SEHNR and CDR2 FQNEAQ (reference sequence). This CDR3 contains 15 residues. V lost 5 bases and J 3 bases, leaving 16 bases between the germline ends.